Each of the 26 T cell receptor beta chains below was sequenced from the same sample in a study of blood T cell repertoires in COVID-19. Clones were read by immunoSEQ multiplex PCR, and TCRdb kept only the in-frame ones, dropping some. This repertoire shows 150,000 to 180,000 clones, around 85% found once; its top ten account for 0.63%. The specimen sequenced was peripheral blood. These receptors came from a man in his 60s with COVID-19, enrolled during active disease.

The gene calls are TRBV14 and TRBJ2-6; no clear D. The CDR3 has 17 residues. V was cut by 5 bases and J by 0 bases, with 14 bases left in between. The germline V gene has CDR1 SGHDN and CDR2 FVKESK. The CDR3 nucleotides are TGTGCCAGCAGCTCGATTCTGGAGATCTCTGGGGCCAACGTCCTGACTTTC. Protein sequence: CASSSILEISGANVLTF.

The chain couples TRBV27 to TRBJ1-5, with a possible D match to TRBD1 (6 bases). The CDR3 consists of 14 residues. Trimming cost V 7 bases and J 6 bases, with 16 bases left between them. Looked up from germline, CDR1 is MNHEY and CDR2 is SMNVEV (reference sequence). Here the CDR3 reads CASNLSGEGQPQHF. DNA of the CDR3: TGTGCCAGCAATCTTTCAGGGGAAGGTCAGCCCCAGCATTTT.

V is TRBV5-1 and J is TRBJ1-5; the D gene is possibly TRBD1 (6 bases). V lost 4 bases to trimming and J lost 5 bases, with 16 bases between them. Per the germline V gene, CDR1 is SGHRS and CDR2 is YFSETQ. CDR3 length: 15 residues. Here the CDR3 reads CASSLGGQGDQPQHF. CDR3 bases: TGCGCCAGCAGCCTTGGGGGCCAGGGAGATCAGCCCCAGCATTTT.

This clone appeared a few times. The rearrangement uses TRBV2 and TRBJ1-6; 8 bases are shared with TRBD1. In germline, CDR1 is SNHLY, CDR2 FYNNEI. Trimming took 10 bases from V and 5 from J; bases not matched to a gene: 4. The CDR3 totals 13 residues. The CDR3 sequence: CATQGANNSPLHF. CDR3 DNA: TGTGCCACCCAGGGGGCCAATAATTCACCCCTCCACTTT. Full variable domain (rest looked up from reference TRBV2 and TRBJ1-6): EPEVTQTPSHQVTQMGQEVILRCVPISNHLYFYWYRQILGQKVEFLVSFYNNEISEKSEIFDDQFSVERPDGSNFTLKIRSTKLEDSAMYFCATQGANNSPLHFGNGTRLTVT.

This chain joins TRBV24-1 and TRBJ1-3; D is unresolved. Trimming pared 4 bases from V and 4 bases from J, leaving 10 bases between. CDR3 size: 14 residues. Germline CDR1 is KGHDR and CDR2 is SFDVKD. CDR3 nucleotides: TGTGCCACCAGTGACCCGGCGGGAGGAAACACCATATATTTT. It is translated as CATSDPAGGNTIYF.

The V and J genes are TRBV7-9 and TRBJ2-5, with a weak D call TRBD2 (6 bases). CDR1 is SEHNR and CDR2 is FQNEAQ in the germline V gene (reference sequence). This CDR3 comprises 15 residues. V shed 5 bases and J shed 5 bases, with 18 bases lying between them. Here the CDR3 reads CASSPSGRGGETQYF. In nucleotides, the CDR3 is TGTGCCAGCAGCCCGTCGGGGCGTGGAGGGGAGACCCAGTACTTC.

To note about this clone: It is likely a read error, because the conserved phenylalanine at the end of the CDR3 is missing. The DNA is left out, because the CDR3 cannot be placed on it with certainty; the CDR3 is given as TCRdb lists it. This chain links TRBV5-6 with TRBJ1-1; TRBD1, as called in the table, went unchecked against the DNA. The CDR3 adds up to 13 amino acids, both ends counted. Germline V gene lookup returns CDR1 SGHDT and CDR2 YYEEEE. CDR3 in amino acids: CASSLVMQAPTSY.

V usage is TRBV2 and J usage is TRBJ1-5, with a tentative D call TRBD1 (5 bases). Between the trimmed V and J ends, which lost 2 bases and 3 bases, there was a span of 20 bases. This CDR3 has 18 residues. Germline V gene sequence: CDR1 SNHLY, CDR2 FYNNEI. CDR3 in amino acids: CASSENIWGQSLNQPQHF. CDR3 nucleotides: TGTGCCAGCAGTGAAAATATTTGGGGCCAGAGTCTCAATCAGCCCCAGCATTTT.

The V and J genes are TRBV19 and TRBJ1-4; possible D gene TRBD1, 6 bases. The V end was cut by 7 bases, the J end by 7 bases, with 16 bases between. Per the germline V gene, CDR1 is LNHDA and CDR2 is SQIVND (reference sequence). The CDR3 runs to 14 residues. The CDR3 reads CASKQGEGGEKLFF. The CDR3 DNA reads as TGTGCCAGTAAACAGGGCGAAGGGGGTGAAAAACTGTTTTTT.

The chain combines TRBV28 with TRBJ2-7; tentative D call: TRBD1 (6 bases). V was clipped by 6 bases and J by 1 base, with 19 bases between them. There are 16 residues in the CDR3. Germline assignment: CDR1 MDHEN and CDR2 SYDVKM. CDR3 sequence (DNA): TGTGCCAGCAGCTCAGAGGGGACAAGGATTTCCTACGAGCAGTACTTC. As protein: CASSSEGTRISYEQYF. The full variable domain, with the rest looked up from reference TRBV28 and TRBJ2-7, is DVKVTQSSRYLVKRTGEKVFLECVQDMDHENMFWYRQDPGLGLRLIYFSYDVKMKEKGDIPEGYSVSREKKERFSLILESASTNQTSMYLCASSSEGTRISYEQYFGPGTRLTVT.

Comment on this clone: One junction end disagrees with the germline gene, perhaps due to a read error. The chain employs TRBV6-5 and TRBJ2-3, with 9 bases identical to TRBD2. Germline V lookup: CDR1 MNHEY, CDR2 SVGAGI. The length of the CDR3 is 16 residues. CDR3 sequence (DNA): TGTGCCTGCAGTTACTCGGGCGGGGGGGCCACAGATACGCAGTATTTT. It codes for CACSYSGGGATDTQYF.

The gene calls are TRBV9 and TRBJ1-1; 7 bases are a match to TRBD1. In germline, CDR1 is SGDLS, CDR2 YYNGEE. V was pared by 3 bases and J by 4 bases, with 6 bases of the junction left unmatched. The CDR3 has 14 residues. The CDR3, as DNA: TGTGCCAGCAGCGCCCAAACAGGGGCCACTGAAGCTTTCTTT. Translating gives CASSAQTGATEAFF.

This clone was found once. This chain connects TRBV5-6 to TRBJ2-5; D remains ambiguous. This CDR3 contains 14 residues. Germline V gives CDR1 SGHDT, CDR2 YYEEEE. V was cut by 3 bases and J by 5 bases, with 14 bases left in between. CDR3 region: CASSSIMIPETQYF. CDR3 DNA: TGTGCCAGCAGCTCTATAATGATACCGGAGACCCAGTACTTC.

This chain joins TRBV19 and TRBJ1-2; TRBD1 is a possible D gene (6 bases). This CDR3 is 13 amino acids long. V gave up 7 bases and J gave up 7 bases, with 16 bases separating them. Germline CDR1 reads LNHDA; CDR2 reads SQIVND (reference sequence). For the CDR3, the DNA is TGTGCCAGTAATGATATGGGGGCGTCTGGCTACACCTTC. Its protein product is CASNDMGASGYTF.

This chain links TRBV4-2 with TRBJ2-3; 8 nucleotides match TRBD2. This CDR3 has 19 residues. The ends lost 1 base at V and 2 bases at J; junction bases unmatched: 14. CDR1 LGHNA and CDR2 YNFKEQ come from the germline V gene. CDR3 sequence: CASSQVGVRGDGSTDTQYF. Written as DNA, the CDR3 is TGTGCCAGCAGCCAAGTTGGAGTGCGGGGGGACGGTTCCACAGATACGCAGTATTTT.

J is TRBJ2-7 and V is TRBV28; 11 bases map to TRBD2. The junction had 3 bases not matched to a gene; V was cut back by 5 bases and J by 3 bases. Germline V CDR1 and CDR2: MDHEN, SYDVKM. There are 14 residues in the CDR3. CDR3 protein: CASSRTSGGYEQYF. In DNA, the CDR3 is TGTGCCAGCAGTCGTACTAGCGGGGGCTACGAGCAGTACTTC.

This clone occurred a few times. The chain joins TRBV19 to TRBJ2-5; 11 nucleotides match TRBD2. Trimming at V came to 5 bases and at J to 5 bases, leaving 13 bases not matched to a gene. CDR1 is LNHDA and CDR2 is SQIVND in the germline V gene (reference sequence). The CDR3 length is 17 residues. CDR3 in amino acids: CASSDRSSGRAGETQYF. For the CDR3, the DNA is TGTGCCAGTAGTGACAGAAGTAGCGGGAGGGCAGGGGAGACCCAGTACTTC.

About this clone itself: In the same sample, other DNA sequences code for this CDR3. This chain links TRBV5-1 with TRBJ2-7, with 8 nucleotides matching TRBD1. V gave up 0 bases and J gave up 6 bases; unmatched junction bases: 8. This CDR3 has 15 amino acids. Germline CDR1 is SGHRS and CDR2 is YFSETQ. The CDR3 nucleotides read TGCGCCAGCAGCTTGGCTGGACAGGGAATCGGCGAGCAGTACTTC. Translation gives CASSLAGQGIGEQYF.

The V and J genes are TRBV9 and TRBJ2-3; perhaps TRBD1 as D (5 bases). Germline-derived CDR1 and CDR2 are SGDLS and YYNGEE. The CDR3 contains 15 residues. Between the trimmed V and J ends, which lost 0 bases and 6 bases, there was a span of 14 bases. The CDR3 sequence: CASSVGGGARDTQYF. CDR3 DNA sequence: TGTGCCAGCAGCGTAGGGGGTGGGGCACGGGATACGCAGTATTTT.

The rearrangement uses TRBV2 and TRBJ1-1, with D possibly TRBD1 on 6 matching bases. This CDR3 is built from 15 residues. The germline V gene has CDR1 SNHLY and CDR2 FYNNEI. The V gene lost 7 bases and the J gene lost 6 bases, with 21 bases spanning the gap. The CDR3: CASTKPGTKKAEAFF. The DNA of the CDR3 is TGTGCCAGCACTAAGCCCGGGACAAAAAAGGCTGAAGCTTTCTTT.

This clone was picked up one time. The rearrangement links TRBV6-2 or TRBV6-3 to TRBJ2-3; 13 bases fit TRBD2. Germline-derived CDR1 and CDR2 are MNHEY and SVGEGT. The junction had 5 bases not matched to a gene; V was cut back by 5 bases and J by 0 bases. The CDR3 has 17 amino acids. CDR3 sequence (DNA): TGTGCCAGCAGTGTGGGACTAGCGGGGAGTAGCACAGATACGCAGTATTTT. This encodes CASSVGLAGSSTDTQYF.

The rearrangement joins TRBV5-1 to TRBJ1-2; possible D gene TRBD1, 5 bases. CDR1 is SGHRS, CDR2 YFSETQ, per germline. Between the trimmed V and J ends, which lost 6 bases and 8 bases, there was a span of 17 bases. The CDR3 totals 13 residues. The CDR3 region has the DNA TGCGCCAGCACCCCTATGGGGGGTTACGGCTACACCTTC. It is translated as CASTPMGGYGYTF.

This chain links TRBV5-4 with TRBJ1-1; tentative D call: TRBD1 (6 bases). Per germline, CDR1 SGHNT and CDR2 YYREEE (reference sequence). CDR3 length: 14 residues. Trimming took off 5 bases at V and 4 bases at J, with 15 bases between the two ends. The CDR3 region has the DNA TGTGCCAGCAGAATCGACAGGAGCGGCACTGAAGCTTTCTTT. This codes for CASRIDRSGTEAFF.

This clone is a singleton in its sample. The V call is TRBV7-3, the J call TRBJ2-2; TRBD2 agrees at 7 bases. There are 15 residues in the CDR3. Germline CDR1 SGHTA, CDR2 FQGTGA. Trimming at V came to 6 bases and at J to 0 bases, leaving 4 bases not matched to a gene. The CDR3 is CASRAAGANTGELFF. As DNA, the CDR3 is TGTGCCAGCAGGGCGGCGGGGGCGAACACCGGGGAGCTGTTTTTT.

The rearrangement joins TRBV6-6 to TRBJ1-2, with TRBD1 as a possible D gene (6 bases). CDR3 length equals 14 residues. The germline CDR1 and CDR2 sequences are MNHNY and SVGAGI (reference sequence). Trimming left V 6 bases short and J 4 bases short, with 15 bases between. The CDR3 region is CASRDDRIFYGYTF. CDR3 DNA: TGTGCCAGCAGAGATGACAGGATATTCTATGGCTACACCTTC.

The V and J genes are TRBV4-3 and TRBJ1-3, with D possibly TRBD1 on 6 matching bases. V lost 4 bases, J lost 2 bases, and 15 bases lay in between. The CDR3 extends over 16 amino acids. The germline V gene encodes CDR1 LGHNA and CDR2 YSLEER. CDR3 in amino acids: CASSPEPQGTGNTIYF. Here the CDR3 DNA reads TGCGCCAGCAGCCCAGAACCACAGGGCACTGGAAACACCATATATTTT.